The entry that follows covers one T cell receptor beta chain sequence. No cognate antigen has been identified for it. No qualities accompany the bases; no much larger clone lies one base away. Libraries were prepared through the immunoSEQ multiplex PCR assay. The study's processing was this. A statistical classification framework was built for diagnosing cytomegalovirus status from the catalog of TCR beta chain sequences. TCRdb holds this immuneACCESS table with in-frame rearrangements only. Some clones are missing; in checked studies, unresolved V genes explain under half, and the rest has no known cause. V, J and clone size are those of that table, while D and trimming were read from the DNA. This sample holds 170,000 or so clones; 85% were observed only once. Roughly 15% of the sample rests with the top ten. Including cysteine and phenylalanine, the CDR3 has 17 amino acids. Left in the record is the CDR3 DNA by itself, 51 bases read in frame from the first base. Reading the germline V gene (reference sequence) gives CDR1 SEHNR and CDR2 FQNEAQ. V gives up 5 bases and J gives up 2 bases, and the segment between their germline ends measures 19 bases.

These data belong to a study of cytomegalovirus exposure and HLA in healthy donors (TCRdb year 2017). Concerning the study at large: The 650 to 750 repertoires of the first cohort and the approximately 130 validation repertoires were produced on the same platform, according to a later analysis. A separate validation cohort of approximately 130 different subjects was used in addition to the 666-subject first cohort. The study aimed to test whether signatures of past pathogen exposure could be identified by cataloging public T cell receptors. The study combined high-throughput TCR immunosequencing, statistical association of individual TCRs with disease status, and machine learning to predict cytomegalovirus infection status. Study-wide findings and limitations: In vitro tests confirmed that three of the cytomegalovirus-associated TCR beta chains recognize cytomegalovirus antigens. While some public TCRs were present in many individuals, most TCR sequences turned up only very rarely across donors. The classifier was reported to diagnose cytomegalovirus status with high specificity and sensitivity in both the original and validation cohorts. In the study, 164 TCR beta chains were listed as associated with cytomegalovirus. The authors suggested that the approach could potentially be extended to other disease states and immunological phenotypes. Of the cluster scores, approximately 95% were above 0 in a later analysis, which found that TCRs clustered in the first cohort also tended to co-occur in the 90 to 150 validation repertoires. All 120 or so repertoires were used to score co-occurrence in the validation cohort in a later analysis, because that analysis had no HLA typing for the cohort.

The donors belonged to the validation cohort of over a hundred subjects, which was separate from the roughly 700-subject first cohort. The source is a young man in good health and CMV-seropositive. In this chain, TRBV7-9 is recombined with TRBJ2-1; a tentative D match to TRBD1 spans 6 bases. Sequenced material: PBMCs. The DNA sequence is TGTGCCAGCAGCCCTACCGGCGCAGGGGCCACCTACAATGAGCAGTTCTTC. Protein translation: CASSPTGAGATYNEQFF. Supplemented by the reference TRBV7-9 and TRBJ2-1 proteins around the CDR3, the complete variable domain is DTGVSQNPRHKITKRGQNVTFRCDPISEHNRLYWYRQTLGQGPEFLTYFQNEAQLEKSRLLSDRFSAERPKGSFSTLEIQRTEQGDSAMYLCASSPTGAGATYNEQFFGPGTRLTVL.